This T cell receptor (beta chain) was documented in a study of cytomegalovirus exposure and HLA in healthy donors. As for the study in general: Of more than 350 genotyped donors, around 76% clustered with self-reported Caucasian donors. General study findings and limits: Analyses of presence/absence relied on an assumption of roughly uniform sequencing depth across donors. High sensitivity and specificity were reportedly achieved when the classifier diagnosed cytomegalovirus status. Relative to the approximately 700-donor mean, N-insertions were reportedly fewer in an Asian-associated ancestry cluster in a later analysis.

Trimming removed 1 base from V and 2 bases from J, with 6 bases in between. The CDR3 sequence is 14 residues long. CDR1 and CDR2 (germline): SNHLY, FYNNEI. The PCR ran on 60 Vbeta and 13 Jbeta primers. Repertoires were generated with immunoSEQ multiplex PCR, while TCRdb's copy carries only in-frame clones and drops some. The table shows 95,000 to 100,000 clones, with 75% occurring only once. This clone was observed many times. What it binds is not known. This chain uses TRBV2 with TRBJ1-5; D remains unclear. The sequenced material came from PBMCs. This clonotype originated in a man over 45 in good health and CMV-seronegative. CDR3 sequence reads: CASSEGLGNQPQHF. The CDR3 nucleotides are TGTGCCAGCAGTGAAGGTCTCGGCAATCAGCCCCAGCATTTT.